This T cell receptor beta chain was found in a study of blood T cells in healthy people across ages. Primers used in a second PCR of about 7 to 12 cycles were a sample-barcoded 5' primer and a J-beta primer mix. TCRdb analysed the 5' RACE reads with MiXCR anew, one entry per CDR3 protein. There are some 1.7 million distinct CDR3 sequences in the sample; about 28% occur only once, and roughly 8% lies in the top ten. The CDR3 is 17 residues long. Germline V lookup: CDR1 SGHTA, CDR2 FQGNSA. The V gene lost 5 bases and the J gene lost 9 bases, with 29 bases spanning the gap. This clonotype was found a few times.

The clonotype originates from a woman aged 25-40 years in good health. V is TRBV7-2 and J is TRBJ2-7; D not resolved. The sample comprised blood. DNA for the CDR3: TGTGCCAGCAGCCTGGGTCCCGGACCCAATCTTTTTGCTGGGCAGTACTTC. Residues: CASSLGPGPNLFAGQYF. The full variable domain, with the rest looked up from reference TRBV7-2 and TRBJ2-7, is GAGVSQSPSNKVTEKGKDVELRCDPISGHTALYWYRQSLGQGLEFLIYFQGNSAPDKSGLPSDRFSAERTGGSVSTLTIQRTQQEDSAVYLCASSLGPGPNLFAGQYFGPGTRLTVT.